The T cell receptor beta chain under discussion was sequenced for a study of blood T cell repertoires in COVID-19. Study-wide background: The United States, Italy and Spain supplied acute and convalescent COVID-19 samples.

This CDR3 is built from 14 residues. V dropped 6 bases and J dropped 2 bases, with 8 bases sitting between them. The germline V gene encodes CDR1 LGHDT and CDR2 YNNKEL (reference sequence). Profiled with immunoSEQ multiplex PCR; TCRdb holds only in-frame clones, not every one. The profile covers some 64,000 clones, with around three quarters appearing a single time and approximately 5.1% taken by the ten largest. This TCR was sampled from a human donor in a cohort sampled during active COVID-19. The sample taken for sequencing was peripheral blood. V usage is TRBV3-1 (or the pseudogene TRBV3-2) and J usage is TRBJ2-6; D is uncertain. CDR3 sequence: CASRTGTGANVLTF. The CDR3 nucleotides are TGTGCCAGCAGAACTGGTACTGGGGCCAACGTCCTGACTTTC.